Listed below are T cell receptor beta chains from one sample, sequenced in a study of PD-L1 blockade in urothelial cancer. Profiling relied on immunoSEQ multiplex PCR, and the TCRdb table lists in-frame clones only, not all of them. The sample has tens of thousands of clones; 80% to 90% are singletons. The specimen comprised PBMCs, sampled around atezolizumab (anti-PD-L1) treatment. The receptors here all came from a man between 65 and 80 years old with urothelial cancer. Each CDR3 is given with its conserved first and last residue. A D gene is named only where the DNA matches it firmly. The size of a clone is reported for some rows only, either as once, few or many, or as a class for expanded clones.

size	V	J	D	CDR3	DNA
-	TRBV5-6	TRBJ2-1	TRBD1	CASSPDRGVEFF	TGTGCCAGCAGCCCTGACAGGGGGGTGGAGTTCTTC
few	TRBV5-5	TRBJ1-1	-	CASSDRGGFQDTEAFF	TGTGCCAGCAGCGATCGGGGGGGCTTTCAGGACACTGAAGCTTTCTTT
-	TRBV6-1	TRBJ2-3	-	CASSEFTAADTQYF	TGTGCCAGCAGTGAATTCACTGCCGCAGATACGCAGTATTTT
-	TRBV6-6	TRBJ1-4	-	CASSLTGTNEKLFF	TGTGCCAGCAGCCTCACGGGTACTAATGAAAAACTGTTTTTT
-	TRBV5-1	TRBJ2-2	TRBD2	CASSLLAAANTGELFF	TGCGCCAGCAGCCTACTAGCGGCCGCGAACACCGGGGAGCTGTTTTTT
-	TRBV7-2	TRBJ2-2	-	CASSLAATGELFF	TGTGCCAGCAGCTTAGCAGCTACCGGGGAGCTGTTTTTT
-	TRBV4-1	TRBJ1-2	TRBD1	CASSQSTDRDGYTF	TGCGCCAGCAGCCAATCCACTGACAGGGACGGCTACACCTTC
-	TRBV15	TRBJ2-3	-	CATSRAGPDRSRTDTQYF	TGTGCCACCAGCAGAGCGGGACCCGACAGGTCTCGGACAGATACGCAGTATTTT
-	TRBV11-3	TRBJ2-2	-	CASSHGGAGALGNTGELFF	TGTGCCAGCAGCCACGGTGGTGCAGGGGCGCTCGGGAACACCGGGGAGCTGTTTTTT
-	TRBV2	TRBJ2-1	-	CASSVGAANEQFF	TGTGCCAGCAGTGTAGGCGCGGCGAATGAGCAGTTCTTC
once	TRBV7-3	TRBJ2-5	TRBD1	CASSWTGGVAETQYF	TGTGCCAGCAGCTGGACAGGGGGCGTAGCAGAGACCCAGTACTTC
-	TRBV6-6	TRBJ2-7	-	CASSPPEVEYEQYF	TGTGCCAGCAGCCCTCCCGAGGTGGAATACGAGCAGTACTTC
-	TRBV29-1	TRBJ2-1	-	CSTQGGRSYNEQFF	TGCAGCACCCAGGGGGGTAGGTCCTACAATGAGCAGTTCTTC
-	TRBV4-2	TRBJ2-5	TRBD2	CASTVGLAGDETQYF	TGTGCCAGCACCGTGGGGCTAGCGGGGGATGAGACCCAGTACTTC
-	TRBV11-2	TRBJ2-7	-	CASSFKRDKSYEQYF	TGTGCCAGCAGCTTCAAACGGGACAAGAGCTACGAGCAGTACTTC
-	TRBV14	TRBJ1-1	-	CASSQGGWSNTEAFF	TGTGCCAGCAGCCAAGGGGGCTGGAGTAACACTGAAGCTTTCTTT
-	TRBV10-3	TRBJ2-3	TRBD2	CAISADESSGTTDTQYF	TGTGCCATCAGTGCCGATGAGTCTAGCGGTACCACAGATACGCAGTATTTT
once	TRBV19	TRBJ2-7	-	CASSTTLGQPSYEQYF	TGTGCCAGTAGTACAACTCTCGGACAGCCTTCCTACGAGCAGTACTTC
-	TRBV27	TRBJ1-2	TRBD1	CASSPRQGARFGYGYTF	TGTGCCAGCAGTCCAAGACAGGGGGCGAGGTTTGGCTATGGCTACACCTTC
-	TRBV14	TRBJ2-7	TRBD2	CASSWRGAGYEQYF	TGTGCCAGCAGCTGGCGGGGGGCAGGCTACGAGCAGTACTTC
-	TRBV2	TRBJ2-1	-	CASKISLGEQFF	TGTGCCAGCAAAATATCCCTCGGGGAGCAGTTCTTC
-	TRBV2	TRBJ2-5	TRBD2	CASSVSGGAVGETQYF	TGTGCCAGCAGTGTTAGCGGGGGGGCGGTAGGAGAGACCCAGTACTTC
-	TRBV9	TRBJ2-3	TRBD2	CASTTSDYTDTQYF	TGTGCCAGCACTACTAGCGACTACACAGATACGCAGTATTTT
-	TRBV30	TRBJ1-5	TRBD1	CAWSAQRDRASNQPQHF	TGTGCCTGGAGTGCCCAACGGGACAGGGCCAGCAATCAGCCCCAGCATTTT
once	TRBV2	TRBJ1-5	-	CASREGGVGDQPQHF	TGTGCCAGCCGGGAGGGAGGGGTTGGGGACCAGCCCCAGCATTTT
once	TRBV4-3	TRBJ2-3	TRBD2	CASSHYSGDTQYF	TGCGCCAGCAGCCACTATAGCGGGGATACGCAGTATTTT
-	TRBV7-8	TRBJ2-3	-	CASSLGGGNWGTQYF	TGTGCCAGCAGCTTAGGTGGCGGGAATTGGGGTACGCAGTATTTT
-	TRBV14	TRBJ2-7	-	CASSQGQGAYEQYF	TGTGCCAGCAGCCAAGGGCAGGGCGCGTACGAGCAGTACTTC
-	TRBV7-2	TRBJ2-1	-	CASSPIVGGEQFF	TGTGCCAGCAGCCCAATTGTCGGGGGTGAGCAGTTCTTC
-	TRBV5-4	TRBJ2-7	TRBD2	CASSLSGGPLGAYEQYF	TGTGCCAGCAGCTTGAGCGGGGGCCCACTGGGCGCCTACGAGCAGTACTTC
once	TRBV5-6	TRBJ2-5	-	CASSQAGQETQYF	TGTGCCAGCAGCCAGGCGGGGCAAGAGACCCAGTACTTC
-	TRBV5-4	TRBJ2-3	TRBD2	CASSRPSSGDPDTQYF	TGTGCCAGCAGCAGGCCCTCTAGCGGGGACCCAGATACGCAGTATTTT
-	TRBV5-1	TRBJ2-7	TRBD1	CASSLSGTGDEQYF	TGCGCCAGCAGCTTATCCGGGACAGGGGACGAGCAGTACTTC
-	TRBV6-6	TRBJ2-5	TRBD2	CASSTLAGGIETQYF	TGTGCCAGCAGTACCCTGGCGGGGGGGATCGAGACCCAGTACTTC
-	TRBV27	TRBJ1-1	-	CASSSNTEAFF	TGTGCCAGCAGCTCCAACACTGAAGCTTTCTTT
-	TRBV4-2	TRBJ2-7	-	CASSQARASRGEQYF	TGTGCCAGCAGCCAAGCCCGGGCCTCCCGGGGAGAGCAGTACTTC
-	TRBV15	TRBJ1-1	TRBD1	CATSRDGGQGETEAFF	TGTGCCACCAGCAGGGACGGAGGACAGGGAGAGACTGAAGCTTTCTTT
-	TRBV7-9	TRBJ1-1	-	CASSASSNTEAFF	TGTGCCAGCAGCGCCAGTTCGAACACTGAAGCTTTCTTT
-	TRBV5-1	TRBJ2-3	-	CASSLDGNPADTQYF	TGCGCCAGCAGCTTGGACGGGAATCCCGCAGATACGCAGTATTTT